This T cell receptor beta chain stems from a study of T-cell memory formation after mild COVID-19. The wider study: Clustering of TCRs was largely donor specific.

The J segment lost 4 bases and the V segment lost 0 bases, leaving 11 bases of the junction unmatched. There are 18 residues in the CDR3. Per the germline V gene, CDR1 is SGHDN and CDR2 is FVKESK. TCRdb re-analysed the 5' RACE reads in MiXCR, keeping a single row per CDR3 protein. The sample records 450,000 to 650,000 distinct CDR3 sequences, about a sixth being singletons. Study observations and caveats: A second wave expanding day 15 to 37 was CD4+-biased; contracting clones were balanced.

This clonotype was counted only a few times. Its antigen is unknown. The TCR sequence derives from an adult woman who had mild COVID-19 (a few samples of this study predate the infection). Cell type and time point are not known. The chain uses TRBV14 and TRBJ2-5, with 10 positions matching TRBD2. Specimen: PBMCs or a T cell subset sorted from them (not recorded which). CDR3 amino acids: CASSQDRGLAGEGETQYF. Written as DNA, the CDR3 is TGTGCCAGCAGCCAAGATCGTGGGCTAGCGGGAGAAGGAGAGACCCAGTACTTC.